This TCR beta chain was captured in a study of cytomegalovirus exposure and HLA in healthy donors. PCR employed 60 Vbeta and 13 Jbeta primers. This table comes from immunoSEQ multiplex PCR, and its TCRdb copy is limited to in-frame clones, with some not included. This sample has about 110,000 clones; roughly 70% occur once, and the top ten carry around 7.7%. With regard to this clone: Its antigen is unidentified.

The study's findings and limits: A further, later analysis showed that HLA-associated TCR beta chains (compared with equally common others) were more clonally expanded. What was likely a sequencing artifact was a cluster of highly shared sequence variants.

The TCR originated in a man aged 35 to 55 in good health and CMV-seronegative. Sequenced sample: PBMCs.

CDR3 amino acids: CASSEIPGFQETQYF. The CDR3 DNA is TGTGCCAGCAGCGAAATCCCAGGGTTCCAAGAGACCCAGTACTTC. V gene TRBV11-2 combines with J gene TRBJ2-5; maybe TRBD1 (5 bases). The CDR3 runs 15 residues. V shed 5 bases and J shed 1 base, with 14 bases lying between them. Germline V lookup: CDR1 SGHAT, CDR2 FQNNGV.